The clone carrying this T cell receptor beta chain has a handful of counts. The sample originates from a study of blood T cell repertoires in COVID-19. Study details: The analysed material was cDNA or gDNA that came from T cells, B-cell-depleted T cells, or PBMCs.

TCRdb keeps only in-frame clones here, not all; method: immunoSEQ multiplex PCR. This sample has 350,000 to 400,000 clones, with under 90% found just once. Germline assignment: CDR1 SGHRS and CDR2 YFSETQ. V lost 4 bases and J lost 8; bases outside the gene matches: 6. This CDR3 has 15 residues. Everyone who took part was roughly 18 to 89 years old, and they came from 20 to 25 US areas. The genes are TRBV5-1 and TRBJ2-1; 13 nucleotides line up with TRBD2. Specimen: PBMCs or T cells enriched from blood (not recorded which). This TCR derives from a woman in her twenties or thirties who had recovered from COVID-19. The CDR3 coding sequence is TGCGCCAGCAGCCCTCGACTAGCGGGAGGCGATGAGCAGTTCTTC. The encoded protein is CASSPRLAGGDEQFF.